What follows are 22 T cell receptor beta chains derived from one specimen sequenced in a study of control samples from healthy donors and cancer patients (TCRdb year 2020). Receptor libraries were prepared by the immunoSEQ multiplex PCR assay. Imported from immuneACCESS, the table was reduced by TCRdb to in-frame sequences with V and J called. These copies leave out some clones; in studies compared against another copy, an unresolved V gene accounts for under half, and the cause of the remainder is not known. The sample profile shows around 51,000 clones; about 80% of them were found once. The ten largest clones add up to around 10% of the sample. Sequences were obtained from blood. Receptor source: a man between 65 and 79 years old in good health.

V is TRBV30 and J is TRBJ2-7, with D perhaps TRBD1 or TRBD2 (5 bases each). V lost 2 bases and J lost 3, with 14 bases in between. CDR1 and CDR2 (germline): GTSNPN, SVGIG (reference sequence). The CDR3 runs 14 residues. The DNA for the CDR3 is TGTGCCTGGAGTTCGGGACCCCCCCTCTACGAGCAGTACTTC. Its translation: CAWSSGPPLYEQYF. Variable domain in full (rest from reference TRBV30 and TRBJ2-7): SQTIHQWPATLVQPVGSPLSLECTVEGTSNPNLYWYRQAAGRGLQLLFYSVGIGQISSEVPQNLSASRPQDRQFILSSKKLLLSDSGFYLCAWSSGPPLYEQYFGPGTRLTVT.

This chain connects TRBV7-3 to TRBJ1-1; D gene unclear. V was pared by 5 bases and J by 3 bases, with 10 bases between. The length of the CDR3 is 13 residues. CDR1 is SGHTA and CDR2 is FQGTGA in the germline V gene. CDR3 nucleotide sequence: TGTGCCAGCAGCGCCGCAGGAGACACTGAAGCTTTCTTT. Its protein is CASSAAGDTEAFF.

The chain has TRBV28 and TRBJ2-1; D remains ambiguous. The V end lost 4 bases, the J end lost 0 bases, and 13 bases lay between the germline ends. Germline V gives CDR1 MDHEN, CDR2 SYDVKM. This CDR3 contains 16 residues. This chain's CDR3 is CASSSAAASSYNEQFF. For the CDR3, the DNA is TGTGCCAGCAGTTCCGCCGCGGCCAGCTCCTACAATGAGCAGTTCTTC.

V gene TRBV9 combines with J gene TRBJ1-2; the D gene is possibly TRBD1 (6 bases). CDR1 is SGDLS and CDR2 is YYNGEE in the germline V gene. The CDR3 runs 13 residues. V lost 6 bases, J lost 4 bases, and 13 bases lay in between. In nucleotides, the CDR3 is TGTGCCAGCAACAGGGAGGGCCTCTATGGCTACACCTTC. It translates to CASNREGLYGYTF.

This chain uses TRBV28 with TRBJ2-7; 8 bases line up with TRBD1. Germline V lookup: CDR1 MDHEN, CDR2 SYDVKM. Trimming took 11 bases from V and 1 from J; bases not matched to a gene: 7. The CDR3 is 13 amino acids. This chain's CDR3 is CASRGQVSYEQYF. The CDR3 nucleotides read TGTGCCTCCCGGGGACAGGTTTCCTACGAGCAGTACTTC.

CDR3 nucleotide sequence: TGCAGCGTTGAAGACGGGGGGCCTACCTCCTACAATGAGCAGTTCTTC. Translation: CSVEDGGPTSYNEQFF. The V call is TRBV29-1, the J call TRBJ2-1, with a possible D match to TRBD2 (7 bases). The CDR3 contains 16 residues. V was trimmed by 0 bases and J by 0 bases, leaving 12 bases between them. In germline, CDR1 is SQVTM, CDR2 ANQGSEA.

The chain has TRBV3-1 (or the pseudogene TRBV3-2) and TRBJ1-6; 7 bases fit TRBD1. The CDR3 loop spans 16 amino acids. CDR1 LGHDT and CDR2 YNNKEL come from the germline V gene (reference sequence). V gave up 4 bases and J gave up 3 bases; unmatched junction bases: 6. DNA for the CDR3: TGTGCCAGCAGCCGGAGAAGGGACAGCTATAATTCACCCCTCCACTTT. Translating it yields CASSRRRDSYNSPLHF.

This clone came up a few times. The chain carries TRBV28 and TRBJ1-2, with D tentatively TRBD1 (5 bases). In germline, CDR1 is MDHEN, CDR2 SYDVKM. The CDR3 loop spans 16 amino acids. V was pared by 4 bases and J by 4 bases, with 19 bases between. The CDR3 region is CASSSPIAGGPYGYTF. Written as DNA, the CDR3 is TGTGCCAGCAGTTCCCCCATCGCGGGGGGTCCCTATGGCTACACCTTC.

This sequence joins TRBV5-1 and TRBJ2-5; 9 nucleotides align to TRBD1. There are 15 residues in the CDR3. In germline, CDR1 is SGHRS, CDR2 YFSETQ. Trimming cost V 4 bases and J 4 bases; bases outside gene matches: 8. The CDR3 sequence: CASSRQGDRGETQYF. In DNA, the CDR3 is TGCGCCAGCAGCCGACAGGGGGATAGAGGAGAGACCCAGTACTTC.

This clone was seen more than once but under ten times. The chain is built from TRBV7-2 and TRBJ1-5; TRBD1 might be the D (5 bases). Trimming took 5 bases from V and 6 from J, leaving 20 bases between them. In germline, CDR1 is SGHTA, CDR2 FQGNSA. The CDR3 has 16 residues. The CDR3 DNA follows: TGTGCCAGCAGCCCCGGAGGGGCCAGATCGGGTCAGCCCCAGCATTTT. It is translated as CASSPGGARSGQPQHF.

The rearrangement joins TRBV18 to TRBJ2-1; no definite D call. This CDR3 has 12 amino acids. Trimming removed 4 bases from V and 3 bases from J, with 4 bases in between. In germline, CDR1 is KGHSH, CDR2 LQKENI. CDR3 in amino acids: CASSRDYNEQFF. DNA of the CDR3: TGTGCCAGCTCACGGGACTACAATGAGCAGTTCTTC.

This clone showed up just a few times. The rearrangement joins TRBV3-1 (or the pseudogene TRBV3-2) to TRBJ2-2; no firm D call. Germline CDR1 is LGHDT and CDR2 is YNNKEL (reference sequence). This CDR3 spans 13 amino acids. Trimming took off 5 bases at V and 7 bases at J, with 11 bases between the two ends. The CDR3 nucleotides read TGTGCCAGCAGCGACCTGGGTGGCGGGGAGCTGTTTTTT. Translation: CASSDLGGGELFF.

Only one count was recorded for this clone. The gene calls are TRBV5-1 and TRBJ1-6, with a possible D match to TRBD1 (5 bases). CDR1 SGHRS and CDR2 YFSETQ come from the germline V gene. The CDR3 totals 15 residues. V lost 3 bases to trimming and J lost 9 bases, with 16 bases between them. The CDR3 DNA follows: TGCGCCAGCAGCTCCTCCGGGACTCTGGTTTCACCCCTCCACTTT. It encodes CASSSSGTLVSPLHF.

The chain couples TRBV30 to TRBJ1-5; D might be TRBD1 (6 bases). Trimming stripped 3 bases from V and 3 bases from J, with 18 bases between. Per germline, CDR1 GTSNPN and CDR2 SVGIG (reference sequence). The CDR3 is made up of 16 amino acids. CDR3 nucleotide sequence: TGTGCCTGGAGCCACCGGGGCAGGGGCCCCAATCAGCCCCAGCATTTT. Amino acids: CAWSHRGRGPNQPQHF. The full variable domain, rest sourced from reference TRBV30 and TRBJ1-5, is SQTIHQWPATLVQPVGSPLSLECTVEGTSNPNLYWYRQAAGRGLQLLFYSVGIGQISSEVPQNLSASRPQDRQFILSSKKLLLSDSGFYLCAWSHRGRGPNQPQHFGDGTRLSIL.

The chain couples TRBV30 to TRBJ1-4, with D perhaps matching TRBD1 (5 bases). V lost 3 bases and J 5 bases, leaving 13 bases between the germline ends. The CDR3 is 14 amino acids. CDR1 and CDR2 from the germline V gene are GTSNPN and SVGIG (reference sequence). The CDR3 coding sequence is TGTGCCTGGAGATATTGGGGGGGAAATGAAAAACTGTTTTTT. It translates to CAWRYWGGNEKLFF.

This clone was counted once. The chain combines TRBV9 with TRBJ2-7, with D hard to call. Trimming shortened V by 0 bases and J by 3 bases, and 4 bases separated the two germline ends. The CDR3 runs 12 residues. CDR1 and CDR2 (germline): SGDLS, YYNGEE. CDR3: CASSVGDYEQYF. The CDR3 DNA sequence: TGTGCCAGCAGCGTAGGGGACTACGAGCAGTACTTC.

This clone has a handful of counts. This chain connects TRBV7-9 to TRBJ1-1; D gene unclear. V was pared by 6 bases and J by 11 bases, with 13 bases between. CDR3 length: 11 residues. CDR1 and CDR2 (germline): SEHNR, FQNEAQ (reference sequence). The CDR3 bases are TGTGCCAGCAGTAAATCTCCGCAGGCTTTCTTT. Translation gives CASSKSPQAFF.

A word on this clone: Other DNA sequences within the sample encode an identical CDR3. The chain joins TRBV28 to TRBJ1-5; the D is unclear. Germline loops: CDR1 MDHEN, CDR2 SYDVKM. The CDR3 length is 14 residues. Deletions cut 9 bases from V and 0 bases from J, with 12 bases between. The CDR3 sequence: CASITGGSNQPQHF. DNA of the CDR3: TGTGCCAGTATCACTGGTGGTAGCAATCAGCCCCAGCATTTT.

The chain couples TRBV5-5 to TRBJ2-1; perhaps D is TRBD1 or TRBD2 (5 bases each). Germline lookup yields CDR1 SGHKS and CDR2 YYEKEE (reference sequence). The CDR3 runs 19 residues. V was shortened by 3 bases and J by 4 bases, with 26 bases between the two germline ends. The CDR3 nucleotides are TGTGCCAGCAGCTCACCTAAGAACCCTCGGGACCACGTATACAATGAGCAGTTCTTC. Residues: CASSSPKNPRDHVYNEQFF.

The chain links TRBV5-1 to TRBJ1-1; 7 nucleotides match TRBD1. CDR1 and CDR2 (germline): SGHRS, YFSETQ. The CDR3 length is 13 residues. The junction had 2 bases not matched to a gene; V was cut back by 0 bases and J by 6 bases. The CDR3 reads CASSLGQGPEAFF. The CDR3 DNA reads TGCGCCAGCAGCTTGGGACAGGGCCCTGAAGCTTTCTTT.

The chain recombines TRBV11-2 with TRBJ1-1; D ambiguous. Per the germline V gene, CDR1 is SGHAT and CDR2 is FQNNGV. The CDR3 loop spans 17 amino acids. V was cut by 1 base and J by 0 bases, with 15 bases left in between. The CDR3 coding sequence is TGTGCCAGCAGCTTAGGGTTGAGAGGGCCTTTGAACACTGAAGCTTTCTTT. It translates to CASSLGLRGPLNTEAFF.

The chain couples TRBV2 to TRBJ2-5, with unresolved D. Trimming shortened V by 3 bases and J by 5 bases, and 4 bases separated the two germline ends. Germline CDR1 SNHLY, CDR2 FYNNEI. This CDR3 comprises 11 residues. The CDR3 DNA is TGTGCCAGCAGTGACGGGGAGACCCAGTACTTC. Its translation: CASSDGETQYF.